This entry describes one T cell receptor (beta chain). CDR1 is LGHDT and CDR2 is YNNKEL in the germline V gene (reference sequence). V was shortened by 2 bases and J by 6 bases, with 5 bases between the two germline ends. The CDR3 contains 13 residues. Original handling: Estimates of nucleated cell counts were drawn from the amplification of reference gene primers. Method: immunoSEQ multiplex PCR; TCRdb's copy keeps in-frame clones and lacks some. D and trimming were read from the DNA, whereas the V and J calls and clone size are those reported in that table. The sample has about 75,000 clones, 79% seen once; the top ten hold about 5%. This sample is part of a study of blood T cell repertoires in COVID-19. Study overall: COVID-19 samples collected from the United States, Italy and Spain covered acute and convalescent phases.

The V call is TRBV3-1 (or the pseudogene TRBV3-2), the J call TRBJ1-6; D is undetermined. The origin of this receptor is a woman older than 75 with active or convalescent COVID-19. Sequenced: peripheral blood. The CDR3 DNA reads as TGTGCCAGCAGCCAACAGTTTAATTCACCCCTCCACTTT. It yields the protein CASSQQFNSPLHF.